Listed here are 25 T cell receptor beta chains from one sample, sequenced in a study of T cells in Graves' hyperthyroidism and ophthalmopathy. What was amplified from RNA transcripts were TCR beta CDR3 regions. HTBI primers were the set used in a first-round RT-PCR of the TCR CDR3. TCRdb reanalysed the multiplex PCR reads using MiXCR and keeps one entry per CDR3 protein. The sample records 550,000 to 800,000 distinct CDR3 sequences, 17% being singletons. Sequencing was done on a sample of blood. Every receptor here comes from a middle-aged man with Graves' hyperthyroidism.

The chain links TRBV3-1 to TRBJ2-7; TRBD2 aligns across 11 bases. Germline lookup yields CDR1 LGHDT and CDR2 YNNKEL (reference sequence). The CDR3 extends over 16 amino acids. J lost 7 bases, V lost 0 bases, and 8 bases had no gene match. The CDR3 is CASSQDLAGGPKEQYF. CDR3 nucleotide sequence: TGTGCCAGCAGCCAAGATTTAGCGGGAGGGCCAAAAGAGCAGTACTTC.

This clonotype was seen at least ten times. This chain joins TRBV28 and TRBJ2-7, with a weak D call TRBD1 (5 bases). V lost 1 base and J lost 3, with 10 bases in between. The length of the CDR3 is 14 residues. Germline CDR1 MDHEN, CDR2 SYDVKM. The DNA for the CDR3 is TGTGCCAGCAGTTTATTGCAGGGCGACTACGAGCAGTACTTC. Translated: CASSLLQGDYEQYF.

The sample holds a few counts of this clonotype. The V call is TRBV20-1, the J call TRBJ1-1; D gene uncertain. V lost 2 bases and J 8 bases, leaving 15 bases between the germline ends. Germline loops: CDR1 DFQATT, CDR2 SNEGSKA (reference sequence). The CDR3 loop spans 13 amino acids. CDR3 DNA: TGCAGTGCTAGACAGGCTTTTGGCGTAGAAGCTTTCTTT. This sequence encodes CSARQAFGVEAFF.

This chain connects TRBV4-1 to TRBJ2-2, with D uncertain. Germline CDR1 MGHRA, CDR2 YSYEKL. V was shortened by 7 bases and J by 6 bases, with 18 bases between the two germline ends. CDR3 size: 15 residues. In DNA, the CDR3 is TGCGCCAGCACCCTTGAGTATTCGATGGCCGGGGAGCTGTTTTTT. The encoded protein is CASTLEYSMAGELFF.

This clonotype has at least ten counts. The chain combines TRBV7-2 with TRBJ2-3, with 12 bases lining up with TRBD2. J was trimmed by 4 bases and V by 2 bases; bases with no gene match: 16. CDR1 SGHTA and CDR2 FQGNSA come from the germline V gene. This CDR3 spans 20 amino acids. Here the CDR3 DNA reads TGTGCCAGCAGCTTATCTTGGGGCTCTGCTAGCGGGAGGGCCCCAGATACGCAGTATTTT. This encodes CASSLSWGSASGRAPDTQYF.

The V and J genes are TRBV15 and TRBJ2-7, with 8 bases that match TRBD2. The V and J ends lost 0 bases and 6 bases, in that order; junction bases with no gene match: 7. The germline CDR1 and CDR2 sequences are LNHNV and YYDKDF (reference sequence). The CDR3 runs 15 residues. The CDR3 coding sequence is TGTGCCACCAGCAGAGAACAGCGGGAGTACGCCGAGCAGTACTTC. This encodes CATSREQREYAEQYF.

On this clonotype: A much larger clone sits a single nucleotide away, making a read error possible. The chain uses TRBV9 and TRBJ2-5; 9 bases map to TRBD1. Trimming removed 3 bases from V and 3 bases from J; junction bases left unmatched: 6. The CDR3 extends over 15 amino acids. Germline V gene sequence: CDR1 SGDLS, CDR2 YYNGEE. The CDR3 DNA reads as TGTGCCAGCAGCGGAGATAGACAGGGGGAAGAGACCCAGTACTTC. Translation: CASSGDRQGEETQYF.

This clonotype was recorded a few times. The rearrangement uses TRBV6-2 or TRBV6-3 and TRBJ2-7; 8 bases match TRBD1. V lost 1 base and J lost 6; bases outside the gene matches: 8. Germline CDR1 and CDR2: MNHEY and SVGEGT. The CDR3 has 15 residues. The CDR3 region is CASSYWRTGSREQYF. CDR3 nucleotides: TGTGCCAGCAGTTACTGGCGGACAGGGAGCCGCGAGCAGTACTTC.

This clonotype was seen ten or more times. CDR3 DNA sequence: TGTGCCAGCAGCTTAGGGCGGACCGGGGAGCTGTTTTTT. Protein: CASSLGRTGELFF. This chain joins TRBV7-8 and TRBJ2-2; unclear D gene. The CDR3 is 13 amino acids. Germline V gives CDR1 SGHVS, CDR2 FQNEAQ. The V and J ends lost 1 base and 5 bases respectively, with 5 bases between them.

The chain uses TRBV27 and TRBJ2-2; the D call may be TRBD1 or TRBD2 (5 bases each). Germline values: CDR1 MNHEY, CDR2 SMNVEV (reference sequence). CDR3 length equals 14 residues. Trimming removed 5 bases at V and 4 bases at J, with 11 bases between. Here the CDR3 reads CASSIRDGTGELFF. The CDR3 DNA sequence: TGTGCCAGCAGTATCAGGGACGGCACCGGGGAGCTGTTTTTT.

This clonotype has a count of ten or more. The chain employs TRBV7-2 and TRBJ2-5; D is unresolved. The germline gives CDR1 SGHTA, CDR2 FQGNSA. The V and J ends lost 2 bases and 2 bases respectively, with 9 bases between them. The CDR3 is 14 amino acids. CDR3 sequence reads: CASSLQRTQETQYF. Written as DNA, the CDR3 is TGTGCCAGCAGCTTACAGCGCACACAAGAGACCCAGTACTTC.

The gene calls are TRBV27 and TRBJ2-6, with TRBD1 matching 10 bases. The CDR3 is 17 residues long. Germline V gives CDR1 MNHEY, CDR2 SMNVEV (reference sequence). The V and J ends lost 6 bases and 0 bases, in that order; junction bases with no gene match: 5. In nucleotides, the CDR3 is TGTGCCAGCAGGCCCGGGACAGGGGTCTCTGGGGCCAACGTCCTGACTTTC. As protein: CASRPGTGVSGANVLTF. The whole variable domain, filled in from reference TRBV27 and TRBJ2-6, reads EAQVTQNPRYLITVTGKKLTVTCSQNMNHEYMSWYRQDPGLGLRQIYYSMNVEVTDKGDVPEGYKVSRKEKRNFPLILESPSPNQTSLYFCASRPGTGVSGANVLTFGAGSRLTVL.

The rearrangement joins TRBV3-1 to TRBJ2-1; D perhaps matches TRBD2 (6 bases). The CDR3 covers 13 residues. Trimming took 4 bases from V and 12 from J, leaving 16 bases between them. Looked up from germline, CDR1 is LGHDT and CDR2 is YNNKEL (reference sequence). CDR3 sequence (DNA): TGTGCCAGCAGCCCCGGGGAGGCTCTTAGGCAGTTCTTC. Translation gives CASSPGEALRQFF.

About this clonotype itself: This may be a read error: a much more frequent sequence differs by one nucleotide. This rearrangement joins TRBV3-1 to TRBJ2-3, with D possibly TRBD1 on 6 matching bases. The V gene lost 1 base and the J gene lost 3 bases, with 14 bases spanning the gap. The CDR3 length is 16 residues. From germline, CDR1 is LGHDT and CDR2 YNNKEL (reference sequence). This chain's CDR3 is CASSQAGDGRTDTQYF. The CDR3 DNA follows: TGTGCCAGCAGCCAAGCAGGGGACGGGCGTACAGATACGCAGTATTTT.

In its sample, this clonotype was seen many times. The chain combines TRBV3-1 with TRBJ2-1; 8 nucleotides match TRBD2. Looked up from germline, CDR1 is LGHDT and CDR2 is YNNKEL (reference sequence). The CDR3 consists of 16 residues. The V segment lost 1 base and the J segment 3 bases; nucleotides outside the gene matches: 5. This CDR3 reads CASSQGGLVGYNEQFF. For the CDR3, the DNA is TGTGCCAGCAGCCAAGGGGGACTAGTGGGCTACAATGAGCAGTTCTTC.

The chain couples TRBV6-6 to TRBJ2-5; 9 nucleotides align to TRBD2. The germline V gene encodes CDR1 MNHNY and CDR2 SVGAGI (reference sequence). Losses at the gene ends were 0 bases for V and 1 base for J; bases not matched to a gene: 6. The CDR3 sequence is 17 residues long. The CDR3 bases are TGTGCCAGCAGTTACTCCCGAGGGCGGGAGGGCCAAGAGACCCAGTACTTC. Amino acids: CASSYSRGREGQETQYF.

V and J are TRBV7-9 and TRBJ2-3, with 7 nucleotides matching TRBD1. V dropped 7 bases and J dropped 1; count of bases not matched to a gene: 5. The CDR3 runs 14 residues. The germline CDR1 and CDR2 sequences are SEHNR and FQNEAQ (reference sequence). The CDR3 spells CASIDRAGTDTQYF. Written as DNA, the CDR3 is TGTGCCAGCATCGACAGGGCGGGCACAGATACGCAGTATTTT. Looking up the rest from reference TRBV7-9 and TRBJ2-3 gives the full variable domain: DTGVSQNPRHKITKRGQNVTFRCDPISEHNRLYWYRQTLGQGPEFLTYFQNEAQLEKSRLLSDRFSAERPKGSFSTLEIQRTEQGDSAMYLCASIDRAGTDTQYFGPGTRLTVL.

The table lists this clonotype with many counts. This chain uses TRBV10-1 with TRBJ1-2, with a weak D call TRBD1 (6 bases). Germline V gene data show CDR1 as WNHNN and CDR2 as SYGVQD (reference sequence). The CDR3 spans 12 residues. The V end was cut by 3 bases, the J end by 7 bases, with 9 bases between. This CDR3 reads CASSDRGGGYTF. The CDR3 DNA reads as TGCGCCAGCAGTGATAGAGGGGGTGGCTACACCTTC.

Ten or more counts support this clonotype. The genes are TRBV28 and TRBJ2-1; 8 nucleotides agree with TRBD2. V lost 3 bases and J lost 7; bases outside the gene matches: 8. The germline V gene encodes CDR1 MDHEN and CDR2 SYDVKM. The CDR3 runs to 15 residues. This chain's CDR3 is CASSFNGRAGNEQFF. The CDR3 coding sequence is TGTGCCAGCAGTTTTAACGGGAGGGCGGGGAATGAGCAGTTCTTC.

V usage is TRBV20-1 and J usage is TRBJ2-2; no clear D gene. The CDR3 extends over 14 amino acids. Germline V gene data show CDR1 as DFQATT and CDR2 as SNEGSKA (reference sequence). The V end was cut by 2 bases, the J end by 1 base, with 8 bases between. The CDR3 sequence: CSARTVQNTGELFF. As DNA, the CDR3 is TGCAGTGCTAGAACGGTTCAGAACACCGGGGAGCTGTTTTTT.

This clonotype was picked up many times. This chain links TRBV24-1 with TRBJ2-1, with 8 bases matching TRBD2. This CDR3 contains 15 residues. With 0 bases clipped from V and 7 bases from J, the junction kept 4 bases outside the gene matches. The germline CDR1 and CDR2 sequences are KGHDR and SFDVKD. Here the CDR3 reads CATSDLSGRRNEQFF. In nucleotides, the CDR3 is TGTGCCACCAGTGATTTGAGCGGGAGAAGGAATGAGCAGTTCTTC.

In this sample, this clonotype turned up once. The chain has TRBV3-1 and TRBJ1-6, with D possibly being TRBD1 (5 bases). V was shortened by 4 bases and J by 9 bases, with 16 bases between the two germline ends. The germline gives CDR1 LGHDT, CDR2 YNNKEL (reference sequence). This CDR3 contains 15 residues. CDR3 sequence reads: CASSLFGDEGSPLHF. CDR3 DNA: TGTGCCAGCAGCCTGTTCGGGGACGAGGGTTCACCCCTCCACTTT.

This clonotype was picked up many times. The chain uses TRBV10-3 and TRBJ2-1; TRBD1 matches at 9 bases. This CDR3 is 15 amino acids long. J was trimmed by 6 bases and V by 10 bases; bases with no gene match: 13. The germline gives CDR1 ENHRY, CDR2 SYGVKD. The CDR3 coding sequence is TGTGCCACCGTCGACTGGGACAGGGAGGGCAATGAGCAGTTCTTC. Its protein product is CATVDWDREGNEQFF.

The sample holds many counts of this clonotype. This chain connects TRBV7-2 to TRBJ2-7; no reliable D call. CDR3 length: 12 residues. The germline CDR1 and CDR2 sequences are SGHTA and FQGNSA. Between the trimmed V and J ends, which lost 5 bases and 7 bases, there was a span of 12 bases. The CDR3 DNA reads as TGTGCCAGCAGCCATTCTACCGGGGAGCAGTACTTC. This gives the protein CASSHSTGEQYF. Full variable domain (missing parts from reference TRBV7-2 and TRBJ2-7): GAGVSQSPSNKVTEKGKDVELRCDPISGHTALYWYRQSLGQGLEFLIYFQGNSAPDKSGLPSDRFSAERTGGSVSTLTIQRTQQEDSAVYLCASSHSTGEQYFGPGTRLTVT.

This clonotype showed up just a few times. The V and J genes are TRBV29-1 and TRBJ2-1; possible D gene TRBD1, 8 bases. Germline V lookup: CDR1 SQVTM, CDR2 ANQGSEA. Deletions cut 5 bases from V and 7 bases from J, with 18 bases between. This CDR3 comprises 14 residues. The CDR3 DNA sequence: TGCAGCGTTTCACAGGGGGGGGCTCTTAATGAGCAGTTCTTC. Protein: CSVSQGGALNEQFF.